These 2 T cell receptor beta chains came from one sample sequenced in a study of cytomegalovirus exposure and HLA in healthy donors (dated by TCRdb to about 2017). Receptor amplification or capture employed the immunoSEQ multiplex PCR assay. For the multiplex PCR, a mixture combining 60 forward primers for TCR Vbeta segments and 13 reverse primers for TCR Jbeta segments was used. Not all clones reach the TCRdb copy of this immuneACCESS table, which keeps in-frame sequences only. Checked studies attribute under half of the gap to unresolved V genes and leave the rest unexplained. Here the sample has some 120,000 clones; 60% to 85% occur a single time. The top ten constitute just under 6.5% of the sample. Sequenced: PBMCs. The receptors here all came from a middle-aged woman in good health and CMV-seronegative.

This clone was detected only a few times. An end of the junction does not agree with germline; a read error may underlie this. The V gene is TRBV19, the J gene TRBJ2-6; D is possibly TRBD1 (6 bases). The CDR3 runs to 15 residues. Germline CDR1 reads LNHDA; CDR2 reads SQIVND (reference sequence). The CDR3 loop is CASSLRGSGANGLTF. DNA for the CDR3: TGTGCCAGTAGTCTCAGGGGCTCTGGGGCCAACGGCCTGACTTTC.

The J gene is TRBJ1-2, the V gene TRBV29-1, with TRBD1 matching over 8 bases. The germline V gene encodes CDR1 SQVTM and CDR2 ANQGSEA. V was clipped by 4 bases and J by 3 bases; unmatched bases: 1. The CDR3 covers 12 residues. The CDR3, as DNA: TGCAGCGTTGCGACAGGGGACTATGGCTACACCTTC. Its translation: CSVATGDYGYTF.